This TCR beta chain stems from a study of cytomegalovirus exposure and HLA in healthy donors. A note on this clone: No DNA is shown, since the ends of the CDR3 on it are uncertain; the CDR3 is the one TCRdb lists.

The PCR had 60 Vbeta and 13 Jbeta primers. Sequenced by immunoSEQ multiplex PCR; TCRdb stores in-frame clones only, minus some. This table holds about 150,000 clones. The germline V gene encodes CDR1 SGHTA and CDR2 FQGNSA. Ends included, the CDR3 has 19 residues. The receptor comes from a man aged 25-40 years in good health and CMV-seronegative. Sequencing input: PBMCs. The gene calls are TRBV7-2 and TRBJ1-4. The CDR3 protein is CASSLVVGPGSTTNEKLLF.